This T cell receptor (beta chain) was documented in a study of blood T cells in healthy people across ages. In germline, CDR1 is SGHTA, CDR2 FQGNSA. Trimming pared 1 base from V and 4 bases from J, leaving 17 bases between. This CDR3 has 18 residues. It was with a sample-barcoded 5' primer and a J-beta primer mix that a second PCR of about 6 to 12 cycles was run. TCRdb reanalysed the 5' RACE reads using MiXCR and keeps one entry per CDR3 protein. The sample holds around 700,000 distinct CDR3 sequences, approximately 25% seen once. These data also featured in a second study, about T cells of mothers and their children. From that paper: Microchimeric T cell clones that persisted were not detected.

This TCR derives from a boy aged 10-17 years in good health. The specimen was blood. The chain joins TRBV7-2 to TRBJ2-6; TRBD2 might be the D (7 bases). CDR3: CASSLDGAGHSGANVLTF. CDR3 nucleotide sequence: TGTGCCAGCAGCTTAGACGGAGCGGGACACTCAGGGGCCAACGTCCTGACTTTC.